A selection of T cell receptor beta chains follows, all from one sample in a study. TCRdb reanalysed the 5' RACE reads using MiXCR and keeps one entry per CDR3 protein. The sample comprises over 40,000 distinct CDR3 sequences, roughly a fifth of which are singletons, and around 4% rests with the top ten. The sequencing input was Tregs sorted from blood. The source of these receptors is a female donor with breast cancer. Each CDR3 is given with its conserved first and last residue. The order of the fields is V gene, D gene, J gene, clone size, CDR3 protein, CDR3 DNA. A D gene is named only where the DNA matches it firmly. Only part of the rows carry a size: once, few, many, or a class if the clone is expanded.

>TRBV5-1|.|TRBJ1-2|few
CASSLDPSYGYTF
TGCGCCAGCAGCTTGGATCCGTCCTATGGCTACACCTTC
>TRBV5-1|.|TRBJ1-1|few
CASSLVELGYTEAFF
TGCGCCAGCAGCTTGGTGGAGCTAGGGTACACTGAAGCTTTCTTT
>TRBV20-1|TRBD1|TRBJ1-6|.
CSARDLLRQGNNSPLHF
TGCAGTGCTAGAGATCTCCTCAGACAGGGGAATAATTCACCCCTCCACTTT
>TRBV3-1|.|TRBJ2-7|.
CASSRDYGEQYF
TGTGCCAGCAGCCGTGACTACGGCGAGCAGTACTTC
>TRBV4-1|.|TRBJ2-3|many
CASSQSPRGSDTDTQYF
TGCGCCAGCAGCCAATCTCCTAGGGGGAGCGACACAGATACGCAGTATTTT
>TRBV12-3/TRBV12-4|.|TRBJ2-3|many
CASSKTGRNPTDTQYF
TGTGCCAGCAGCAAGACAGGCAGGAACCCCACAGATACGCAGTATTTT
>TRBV7-8|.|TRBJ2-3|.
CASSLGRTDLGTQYF
TGTGCCAGCAGCTTAGGCCGGACAGATCTGGGTACGCAGTATTTT
>TRBV6-2/TRBV6-3|TRBD2|TRBJ2-3|.
CASTKAGYTTDTQYF
TGTGCCAGCACCAAAGCGGGGTATACCACAGATACGCAGTATTTT
>TRBV6-5|TRBD1|TRBJ2-7|many
CASSPGQADSYEQYF
TGTGCCAGCAGCCCAGGACAGGCCGACTCCTACGAGCAGTACTTC
>TRBV7-9|.|TRBJ2-7|many
CASSLEAVVGVLYEQYF
TGTGCCAGCAGCTTAGAAGCAGTAGTTGGCGTCCTCTACGAGCAGTACTTC
>TRBV28|TRBD2|TRBJ2-5|few
CASSSGLAVVSGETQYF
TGTGCCAGCAGTTCGGGACTAGCGGTAGTTAGTGGAGAGACCCAGTACTTC
>TRBV30|.|TRBJ2-7|few
CAWSVLTDWYF
TGTGCCTGGAGTGTACTGACGGATTGGTACTTC
>TRBV13|.|TRBJ2-4|.
CASSLTGYLAKNIQYF
TGTGCCAGCAGCTTAACGGGCTACCTAGCCAAAAACATTCAGTACTTC
>TRBV28|TRBD1|TRBJ2-1|few
CASSLYRGTQFF
TGTGCCAGCAGTTTATACAGGGGTACGCAGTTCTTC